These 5 T cell receptor beta chains were sequenced from one sample in a study of OX40 agonist ivuxolimab in advanced cancers. Method: immunoSEQ multiplex PCR; TCRdb's copy keeps in-frame clones and lacks some. The data hold 40,000 to 50,000 clones, with about 89% observed a single time. The starting material was CD4+ or CD8+ T cells sorted from blood, obtained in a trial of the OX40 agonist ivuxolimab. The receptors were sampled from an adult with an advanced solid tumor such as melanoma, head and neck, liver or kidney cancer.

V and J are TRBV27 and TRBJ2-7; 12 bases agree with TRBD2. The CDR3 is made up of 17 amino acids. Losses at the gene ends were 5 bases for V and 4 bases for J; bases not matched to a gene: 12. The germline CDR1 and CDR2 sequences are MNHEY and SMNVEV (reference sequence). In DNA, the CDR3 is TGTGCCAGCAGTCCCCTAAGACTAGCGGGAGCCTCTTACGAGCAGTACTTC. Translation: CASSPLRLAGASYEQYF.

V and J are TRBV9 and TRBJ1-3; D call uncertain. V lost 0 bases and J 2 bases, leaving 9 bases between the germline ends. The germline gives CDR1 SGDLS, CDR2 YYNGEE. There are 15 residues in the CDR3. The CDR3 loop reads CASSVAVGPGNTIYF. The CDR3 DNA is TGTGCCAGCAGCGTAGCTGTGGGTCCTGGAAACACCATATATTTT.

The DNA for the CDR3 is TGTGCCAGCAGCGACGAGGTTGGACCCTACGAGCAGTACTTC. Translated, it gives CASSDEVGPYEQYF. V gene TRBV2 combines with J gene TRBJ2-7; D uncertain. The germline CDR1 and CDR2 sequences are SNHLY and FYNNEI. V gave up 6 bases and J gave up 2 bases, with 14 bases separating them. This CDR3 comprises 14 residues.

V gene TRBV9 combines with J gene TRBJ1-6; unclear D gene. CDR1 is SGDLS, CDR2 YYNGEE, per germline. The CDR3 loop spans 17 amino acids. Deletions cut 0 bases from V and 0 bases from J, with 10 bases between. The CDR3 DNA reads as TGTGCCAGCAGCGTAGAGGGAGGGAGCTCCTATAATTCACCCCTCCACTTT. Amino acid sequence: CASSVEGGSSYNSPLHF.

This sequence joins TRBV4-1 and TRBJ2-7, with D unclear. The CDR3 length is 13 residues. The ends were cut back, 1 base at V and 3 bases at J, with 7 bases in the middle. Germline V gene sequence: CDR1 MGHRA, CDR2 YSYEKL. CDR3 sequence: CASSQGSGYEQYF. In DNA form, the CDR3 reads TGCGCCAGCAGCCAAGGCTCAGGCTACGAGCAGTACTTC.